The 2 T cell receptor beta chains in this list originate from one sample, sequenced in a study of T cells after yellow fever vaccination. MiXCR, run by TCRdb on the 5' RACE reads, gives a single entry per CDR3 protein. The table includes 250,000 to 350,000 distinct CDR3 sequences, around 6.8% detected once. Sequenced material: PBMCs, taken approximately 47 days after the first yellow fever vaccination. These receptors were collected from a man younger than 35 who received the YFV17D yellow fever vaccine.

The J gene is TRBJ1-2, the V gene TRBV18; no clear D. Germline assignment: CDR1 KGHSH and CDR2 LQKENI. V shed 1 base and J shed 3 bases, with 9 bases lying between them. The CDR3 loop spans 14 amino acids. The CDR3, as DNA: TGTGCCAGCTCACCACTAGCGACTGACTATGGCTACACCTTC. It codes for CASSPLATDYGYTF.

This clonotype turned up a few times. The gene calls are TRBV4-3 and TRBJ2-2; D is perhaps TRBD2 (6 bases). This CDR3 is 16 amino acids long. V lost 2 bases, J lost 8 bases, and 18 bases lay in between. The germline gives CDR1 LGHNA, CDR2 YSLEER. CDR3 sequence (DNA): TGCGCCAGCAGCCAATTTACTAAGGAGGGCGGTGGGGAGCTGTTTTTT. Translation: CASSQFTKEGGGELFF.